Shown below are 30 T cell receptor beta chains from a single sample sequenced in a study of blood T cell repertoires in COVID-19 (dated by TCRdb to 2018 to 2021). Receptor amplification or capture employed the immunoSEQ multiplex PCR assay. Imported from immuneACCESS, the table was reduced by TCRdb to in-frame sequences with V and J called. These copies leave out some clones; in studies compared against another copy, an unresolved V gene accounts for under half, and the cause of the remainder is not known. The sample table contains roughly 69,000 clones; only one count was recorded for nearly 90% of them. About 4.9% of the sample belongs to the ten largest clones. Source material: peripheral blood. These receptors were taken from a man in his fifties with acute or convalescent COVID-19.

CDR3 bases: TGTGCCAGCAGCTTGCCCGGGACAGGACCATTCTATGGCTACACCTTC. The encoded protein is CASSLPGTGPFYGYTF. The rearrangement links TRBV5-6 to TRBJ1-2; 8 bases are shared with TRBD1. Germline CDR1 and CDR2: SGHDT and YYEEEE. This CDR3 spans 16 amino acids. V dropped 1 base and J dropped 4; count of bases not matched to a gene: 9.

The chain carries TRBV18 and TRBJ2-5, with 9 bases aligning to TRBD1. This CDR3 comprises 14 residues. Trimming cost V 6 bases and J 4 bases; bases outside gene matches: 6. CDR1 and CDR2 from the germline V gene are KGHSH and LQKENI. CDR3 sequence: CASSLDRGGETQYF. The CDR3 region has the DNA TGTGCCAGCTCTCTGGACAGGGGAGGAGAGACCCAGTACTTC.

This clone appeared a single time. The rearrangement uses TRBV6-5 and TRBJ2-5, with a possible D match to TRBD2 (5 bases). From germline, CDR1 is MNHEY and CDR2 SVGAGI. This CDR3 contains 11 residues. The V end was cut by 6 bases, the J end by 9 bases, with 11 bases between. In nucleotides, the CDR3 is TGTGCCAGCAGCCCCGGGAATGCCCAGTACTTC. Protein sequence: CASSPGNAQYF.

The CDR3 here is CASSLRPIFARQYF. The CDR3 coding sequence is TGTGCCAGCAGTTTAAGACCTATATTCGCTAGGCAGTACTTC. The genes are TRBV28 and TRBJ2-7; D uncertain. V shed 2 bases and J shed 9 bases, with 17 bases lying between them. Germline V gene sequence: CDR1 MDHEN, CDR2 SYDVKM. The CDR3 has 14 residues.

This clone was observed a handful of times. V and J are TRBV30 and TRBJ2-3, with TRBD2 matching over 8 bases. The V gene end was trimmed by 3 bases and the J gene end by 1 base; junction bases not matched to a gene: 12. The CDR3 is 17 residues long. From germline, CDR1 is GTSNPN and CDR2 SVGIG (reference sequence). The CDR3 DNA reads TGTGCCTGGAGCGGTGGCGGGAGGTTGTTGGGCACAGATACGCAGTATTTT. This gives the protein CAWSGGGRLLGTDTQYF.

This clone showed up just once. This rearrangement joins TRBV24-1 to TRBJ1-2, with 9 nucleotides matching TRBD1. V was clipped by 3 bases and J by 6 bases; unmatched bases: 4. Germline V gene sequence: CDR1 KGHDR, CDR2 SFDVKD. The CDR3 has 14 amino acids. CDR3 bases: TGTGCCACCAGTGATCCGACAGGGGGTGATGGCTACACCTTC. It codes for CATSDPTGGDGYTF.

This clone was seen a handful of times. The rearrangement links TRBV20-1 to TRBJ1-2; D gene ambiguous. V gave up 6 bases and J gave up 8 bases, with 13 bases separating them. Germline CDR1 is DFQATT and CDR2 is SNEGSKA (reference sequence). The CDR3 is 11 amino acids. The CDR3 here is CSARTRGGYTF. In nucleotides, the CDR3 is TGCAGTGCCCGGACCCGAGGGGGCTACACCTTC.

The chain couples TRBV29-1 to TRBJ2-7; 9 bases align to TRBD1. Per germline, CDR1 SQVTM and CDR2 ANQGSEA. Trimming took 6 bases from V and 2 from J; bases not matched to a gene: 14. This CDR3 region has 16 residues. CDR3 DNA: TGCAGCGTAGAGGAACTAGGACAGGGGCAAGCCTACGAGCAGTACTTC. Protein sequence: CSVEELGQGQAYEQYF.

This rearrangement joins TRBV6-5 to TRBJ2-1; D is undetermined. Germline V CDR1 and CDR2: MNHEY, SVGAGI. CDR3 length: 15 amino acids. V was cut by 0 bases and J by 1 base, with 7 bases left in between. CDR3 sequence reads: CASSYSGFSYNEQFF. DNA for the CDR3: TGTGCCAGCAGTTACTCCGGGTTTTCCTACAATGAGCAGTTCTTC.

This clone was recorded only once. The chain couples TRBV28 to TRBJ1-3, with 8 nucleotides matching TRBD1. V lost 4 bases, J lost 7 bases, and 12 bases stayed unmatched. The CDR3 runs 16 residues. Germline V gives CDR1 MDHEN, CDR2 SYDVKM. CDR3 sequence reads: CASSSPGTGGRNTIYF. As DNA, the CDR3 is TGTGCCAGCAGTTCCCCGGGCACAGGGGGACGGAACACCATATATTTT.

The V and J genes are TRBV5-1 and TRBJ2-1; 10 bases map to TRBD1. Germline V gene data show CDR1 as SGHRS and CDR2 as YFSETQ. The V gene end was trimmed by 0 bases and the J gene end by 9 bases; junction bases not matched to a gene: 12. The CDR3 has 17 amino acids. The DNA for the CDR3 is TGCGCCAGCAGCTTGGCTCTACCGGGACAGGGGTGGAGTGAGCAGTTCTTC. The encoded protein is CASSLALPGQGWSEQFF.

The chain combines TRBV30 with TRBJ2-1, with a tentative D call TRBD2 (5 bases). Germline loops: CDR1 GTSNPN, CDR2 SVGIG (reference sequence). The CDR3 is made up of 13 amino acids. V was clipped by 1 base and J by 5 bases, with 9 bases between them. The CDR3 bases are TGTGCCTGGAGTGGGCGGGCGGACAATGAGCAGTTCTTC. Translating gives CAWSGRADNEQFF.

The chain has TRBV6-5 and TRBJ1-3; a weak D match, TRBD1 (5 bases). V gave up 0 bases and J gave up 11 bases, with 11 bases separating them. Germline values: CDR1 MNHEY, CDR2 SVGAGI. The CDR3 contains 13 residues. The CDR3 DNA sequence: TGTGCCAGCAGTTACTCGCGCGACAGCGCCATATATTTT. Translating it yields CASSYSRDSAIYF.

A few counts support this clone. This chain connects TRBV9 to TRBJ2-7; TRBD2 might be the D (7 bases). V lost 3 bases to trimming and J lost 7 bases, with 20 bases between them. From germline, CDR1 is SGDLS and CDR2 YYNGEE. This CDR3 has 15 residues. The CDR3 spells CASSEDRWEGREQYF. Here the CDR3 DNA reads TGTGCCAGCAGCGAAGACAGGTGGGAGGGTCGGGAGCAGTACTTC.

CDR3 nucleotides: TGTGCCAGCAGCTTAAACGCGGGAGCCGGCACAGATACGCAGTATTTT. Its translation is CASSLNAGAGTDTQYF. The J gene is TRBJ2-3, the V gene TRBV11-2, with TRBD2 matching 7 bases. In germline, CDR1 is SGHAT, CDR2 FQNNGV. The V segment lost 2 bases and the J segment 1 base; nucleotides outside the gene matches: 6. This CDR3 has 16 amino acids.

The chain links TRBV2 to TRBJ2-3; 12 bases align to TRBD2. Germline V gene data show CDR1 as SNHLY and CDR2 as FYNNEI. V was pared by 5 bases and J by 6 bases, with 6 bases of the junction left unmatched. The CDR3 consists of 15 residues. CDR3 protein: CASSRTSGTWDTQYF. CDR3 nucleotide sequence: TGTGCCAGCAGTCGGACTAGCGGGACGTGGGATACGCAGTATTTT.

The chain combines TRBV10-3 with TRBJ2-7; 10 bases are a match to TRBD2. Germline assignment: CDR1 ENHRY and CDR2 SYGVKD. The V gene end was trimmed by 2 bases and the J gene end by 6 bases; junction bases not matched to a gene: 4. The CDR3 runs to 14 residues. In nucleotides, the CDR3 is TGTGCCATCAGTGAGGTAGCGGGAGGCGGCGAGCAGTACTTC. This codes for CAISEVAGGGEQYF.

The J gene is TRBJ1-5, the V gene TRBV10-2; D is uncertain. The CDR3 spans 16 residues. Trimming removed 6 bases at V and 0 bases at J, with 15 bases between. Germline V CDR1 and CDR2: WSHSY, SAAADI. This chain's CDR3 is CASSASGLNSNQPQHF. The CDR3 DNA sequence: TGCGCCAGCAGCGCCTCCGGACTGAATAGCAATCAGCCCCAGCATTTT.

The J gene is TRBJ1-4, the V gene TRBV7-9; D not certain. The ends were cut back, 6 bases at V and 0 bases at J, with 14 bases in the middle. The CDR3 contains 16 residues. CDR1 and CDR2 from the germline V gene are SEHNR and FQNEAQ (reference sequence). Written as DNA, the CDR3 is TGTGCCAGCAGACCGGGGAGGGTTGCAACTAATGAAAAACTGTTTTTT. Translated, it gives CASRPGRVATNEKLFF.

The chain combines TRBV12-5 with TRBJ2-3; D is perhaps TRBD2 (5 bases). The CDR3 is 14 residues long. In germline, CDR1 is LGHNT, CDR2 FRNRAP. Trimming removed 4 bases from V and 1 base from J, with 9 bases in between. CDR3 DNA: TGTGCTAGTGGTTCGGTCGGGGGCACAGATACGCAGTATTTT. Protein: CASGSVGGTDTQYF.

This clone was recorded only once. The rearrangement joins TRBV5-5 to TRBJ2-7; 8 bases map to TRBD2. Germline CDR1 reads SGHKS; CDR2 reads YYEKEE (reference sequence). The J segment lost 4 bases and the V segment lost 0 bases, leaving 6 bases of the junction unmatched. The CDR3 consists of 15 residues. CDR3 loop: CASSLDSGRGYEQYF. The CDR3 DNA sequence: TGTGCCAGCAGCTTGGACAGCGGGAGAGGTTACGAGCAGTACTTC. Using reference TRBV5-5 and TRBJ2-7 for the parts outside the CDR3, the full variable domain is DAGVTQSPTHLIKTRGQQVTLRCSPISGHKSVSWYQQVLGQGPQFIFQYYEKEERGRGNFPDRFSARQFPNYSSELNVNALLLGDSALYLCASSLDSGRGYEQYFGPGTRLTVT.

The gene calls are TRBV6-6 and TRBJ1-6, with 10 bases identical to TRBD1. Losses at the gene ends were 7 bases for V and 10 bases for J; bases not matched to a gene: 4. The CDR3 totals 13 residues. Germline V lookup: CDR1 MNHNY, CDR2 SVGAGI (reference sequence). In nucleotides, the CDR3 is TGTGCCAGCATCGACAGGGGGCGGTCACCCCTCCACTTT. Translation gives CASIDRGRSPLHF.

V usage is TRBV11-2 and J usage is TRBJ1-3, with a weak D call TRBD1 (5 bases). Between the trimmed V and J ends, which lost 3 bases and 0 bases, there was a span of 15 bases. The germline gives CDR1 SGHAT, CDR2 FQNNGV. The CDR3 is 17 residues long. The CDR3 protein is CASSFRRTQGSGNTIYF. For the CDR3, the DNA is TGTGCCAGCAGCTTCCGCCGGACACAAGGCTCTGGAAACACCATATATTTT.

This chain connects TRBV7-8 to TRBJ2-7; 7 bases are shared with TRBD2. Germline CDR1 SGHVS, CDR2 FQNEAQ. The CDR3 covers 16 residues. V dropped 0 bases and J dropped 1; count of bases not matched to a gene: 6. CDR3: CASSLARRGGSYEQYF. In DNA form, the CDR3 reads TGTGCCAGCAGCTTAGCGCGTCGGGGAGGGTCCTACGAGCAGTACTTC.

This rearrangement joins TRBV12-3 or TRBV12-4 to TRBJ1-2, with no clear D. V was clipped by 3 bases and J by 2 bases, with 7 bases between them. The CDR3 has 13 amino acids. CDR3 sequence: CASSFVRNYGYTF. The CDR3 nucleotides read TGTGCCAGCAGTTTCGTGCGGAACTATGGCTACACCTTC.

CDR3 nucleotides: TGTGCCAGCAGCTTGTTAGGGCGCGTCGCGGGACTCTCCTACGAGCAGTACTTC. Its protein product is CASSLLGRVAGLSYEQYF. The chain combines TRBV5-8 with TRBJ2-7; TRBD2 is a possible D gene (6 bases). The CDR3 is made up of 18 amino acids. The ends were cut back, 1 base at V and 0 bases at J, with 20 bases in the middle. The germline CDR1 and CDR2 sequences are SGHTS and YDEGEE.

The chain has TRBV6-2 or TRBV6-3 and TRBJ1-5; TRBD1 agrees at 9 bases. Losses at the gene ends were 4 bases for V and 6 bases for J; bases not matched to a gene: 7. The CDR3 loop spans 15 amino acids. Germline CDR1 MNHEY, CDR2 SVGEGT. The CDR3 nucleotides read TGTGCCAGCAGTTTACGAGAGACAGGGGGTCAGCCCCAGCATTTT. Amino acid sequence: CASSLRETGGQPQHF.

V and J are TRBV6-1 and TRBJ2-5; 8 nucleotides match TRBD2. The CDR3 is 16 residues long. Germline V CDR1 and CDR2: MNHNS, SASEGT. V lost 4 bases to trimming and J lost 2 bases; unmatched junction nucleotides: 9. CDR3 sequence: CASSGVAGNIQETQYF. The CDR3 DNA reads TGTGCCAGCAGTGGAGTAGCGGGAAATATACAAGAGACCCAGTACTTC.

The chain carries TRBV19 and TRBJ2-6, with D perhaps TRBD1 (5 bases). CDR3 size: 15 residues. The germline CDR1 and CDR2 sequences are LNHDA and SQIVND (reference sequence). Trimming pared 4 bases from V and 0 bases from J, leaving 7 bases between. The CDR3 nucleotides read TGTGCCAGTAGTAGGACACCCTCTGGGGCCAACGTCCTGACTTTC. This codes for CASSRTPSGANVLTF.

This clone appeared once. Here the CDR3 reads CASSDSRHIPEAFF. The CDR3 region has the DNA TGTGCCAGCAGTGATTCGCGGCACATACCTGAAGCTTTCTTT. V usage is TRBV2 and J usage is TRBJ1-1; D ambiguous. The germline V and J ends were trimmed by 3 bases and 6 bases, with 14 bases remaining between them. CDR3 length: 14 amino acids. Germline CDR1 is SNHLY and CDR2 is FYNNEI.